One sample yielded the 8 T cell receptor beta chains listed below, sequenced in a study of CD8 T cells in ankylosing spondylitis. TCRdb processed the 5' RACE reads anew with MiXCR; each CDR3 protein has one entry. Among about 66,000 distinct CDR3 sequences listed, 6.2% were seen once. The sample was synovial fluid, either unsorted or a sorted T cell fraction (not recorded which). These receptors originate from a male donor with ankylosing spondylitis.

This clonotype was detected ten times or more. The J gene is TRBJ2-1, the V gene TRBV20-1; 12 positions agree with TRBD2. Germline V CDR1 and CDR2: DFQATT, SNEGSKA (reference sequence). The length of the CDR3 is 17 residues. The J segment lost 5 bases and the V segment lost 5 bases, leaving 13 bases of the junction unmatched. CDR3 nucleotides: TGCAGTGCTCCGACTAGCGGGAGACCCCGGGCCCACAATGAGCAGTTCTTC. It encodes CSAPTSGRPRAHNEQFF.

The rearrangement joins TRBV6-2 or TRBV6-3 to TRBJ2-1; maybe TRBD1 (6 bases). The CDR3 has 13 amino acids. Germline assignment: CDR1 MNHEY and CDR2 SVGEGT. Trimming shortened V by 2 bases and J by 10 bases, and 12 bases separated the two germline ends. The CDR3 DNA reads as TGTGCCAGCAGTTACGCCTACAGGGTCGAGCAGTTCTTC. Translating it yields CASSYAYRVEQFF.

This clonotype has a count of ten or more. This sequence joins TRBV7-2 and TRBJ2-7; D gene unclear. Deletions cut 2 bases from V and 7 bases from J, with 12 bases between. The CDR3 has 13 residues. Germline lookup yields CDR1 SGHTA and CDR2 FQGNSA. CDR3 in amino acids: CASSLTVLGEQYF. In nucleotides, the CDR3 is TGTGCCAGCAGCTTAACGGTTCTGGGAGAGCAGTACTTC.

This clonotype was seen a handful of times. The rearrangement links TRBV20-1 to TRBJ2-2, with D hard to call. Germline CDR1 DFQATT, CDR2 SNEGSKA (reference sequence). The V and J ends lost 3 bases and 5 bases respectively, with 19 bases between them. The CDR3 sequence is 16 residues long. In DNA, the CDR3 is TGCAGTGCTAGCCAAGACTCCCCCGTGCGGACCGGGGAGCTGTTTTTT. The encoded protein is CSASQDSPVRTGELFF.

This clonotype was recorded at least ten times. The CDR3 coding sequence is TGTGCCAGCAGCTTAGCGCTGGAGACGAGTTGGGCTTTCTTT. It yields the protein CASSLALETSWAFF. This rearrangement joins TRBV7-2 to TRBJ1-1; D is unclear. Germline CDR1 SGHTA, CDR2 FQGNSA. V lost 0 bases and J 11 bases, leaving 16 bases between the germline ends. The CDR3 loop spans 14 amino acids.

This clonotype was detected ten times or more. The chain links TRBV29-1 to TRBJ2-3; TRBD2 is a possible D gene (6 bases). The CDR3 length is 15 residues. The germline V and J ends were trimmed by 0 bases and 0 bases, with 10 bases remaining between them. Germline values: CDR1 SQVTM, CDR2 ANQGSEA. The CDR3 coding sequence is TGCAGCGTTGAAGATTGGAGGGACAGCACAGATACGCAGTATTTT. This codes for CSVEDWRDSTDTQYF.

This clonotype was counted ten times or more. V is TRBV20-1 and J is TRBJ2-7, with D tentatively TRBD1 or TRBD2 (6 bases each). Germline V gene sequence: CDR1 DFQATT, CDR2 SNEGSKA (reference sequence). The CDR3 has 13 residues. V shed 5 bases and J shed 2 bases, with 13 bases lying between them. Here the CDR3 reads CSAGGSGAYEQYF. The CDR3 DNA reads as TGCAGTGCTGGAGGGTCAGGGGCCTACGAGCAGTACTTC.

The sample holds a few counts of this clonotype. The chain joins TRBV28 to TRBJ2-2, with TRBD1 matching 9 bases. CDR3 length equals 16 residues. V was clipped by 7 bases and J by 1 base; unmatched bases: 7. The germline gives CDR1 MDHEN, CDR2 SYDVKM. CDR3 protein: CASNVPGQGNTGELFF. For the CDR3, the DNA is TGTGCCAGCAACGTACCGGGACAGGGGAACACCGGGGAGCTGTTTTTT.